This TCR beta chain originates from a study of T cells in Graves' hyperthyroidism and ophthalmopathy. Study context: Blood from the periphery was taken at initial diagnosis, before any treatment.

In the case of this clonotype: Antigen: not known.

General study findings and limits: Most thyroid clonotypes expanded above 0.001 were also detected in blood.

TCR beta CDR3 sequences were amplified from RNA transcripts. TCR CDR3 regions were first amplified by RT-PCR with HTBI primers. TCRdb ran MiXCR on the multiplex PCR reads and lists one entry per CDR3 protein. The table includes 700,000 or so distinct CDR3 sequences, roughly 15% detected once. The trim removed 3 bases at V and 8 bases at J, leaving 1 base unmatched. The CDR3 totals 13 residues. Germline V gene sequence: CDR1 SEHNR, CDR2 FQNEAQ (reference sequence). The receptor comes from a woman in her fifties or sixties with Graves' ophthalmopathy. The sample comprised blood. This chain connects TRBV7-9 to TRBJ1-6; TRBD1 matches at 7 bases. The CDR3 nucleotides are TGTGCCAGCAGCTTTACAGGGGATTCACCCCTCCACTTT. Residues: CASSFTGDSPLHF.